These 21 T cell receptor beta chains originate from one sample sequenced in a study of blood T cell repertoires in COVID-19. Only in-frame clones appear in the TCRdb table, and some are missing; sequencing was by immunoSEQ multiplex PCR. The sample yields tens of thousands of clones, around 88% seen once. Sample: peripheral blood. These receptors originate from a human donor with acute or convalescent COVID-19. The donor label of this sample is uncertain.

This sequence joins TRBV4-2 and TRBJ2-1, with TRBD2 identical over 7 bases. V lost 0 bases, J lost 8 bases, and 10 bases stayed unmatched. Germline V lookup: CDR1 LGHNA, CDR2 YNFKEQ. The CDR3 totals 16 residues. CDR3 amino acids: CASSQDSLAVPYEQFF. Here the CDR3 DNA reads TGTGCCAGCAGCCAAGATTCCCTAGCGGTTCCTTATGAGCAGTTCTTC.

This chain uses TRBV4-3 with TRBJ1-1; tentatively, D is TRBD1 (6 bases). Germline values: CDR1 LGHNA, CDR2 YSLEER. V was cut by 0 bases and J by 5 bases, with 16 bases left in between. This CDR3 has 16 residues. CDR3 sequence: CASSQDRMGAGTEAFF. CDR3 bases: TGCGCCAGCAGCCAAGATCGGATGGGGGCCGGAACTGAAGCTTTCTTT.

This chain uses TRBV4-1 with TRBJ2-7, with D perhaps matching TRBD2 (5 bases). Trimming removed 4 bases from V and 1 base from J, with 11 bases in between. The CDR3 totals 14 residues. CDR1 and CDR2 (germline): MGHRA, YSYEKL. CDR3 sequence reads: CASSRSGDSYEQYF. The DNA of the CDR3 is TGCGCCAGCAGCCGTTCCGGGGATTCCTACGAGCAGTACTTC.

The gene calls are TRBV7-3 and TRBJ2-3, with 11 positions matching TRBD2. Unmatched junction bases numbered 6, after V lost 3 bases and J lost 1 base. Germline V gene data show CDR1 as SGHTA and CDR2 as FQGTGA. The CDR3 runs to 17 residues. The chain's CDR3 is CASSFASLAGGTDTQYF. CDR3 DNA: TGTGCCAGCAGCTTCGCCTCACTAGCGGGGGGCACAGATACGCAGTATTTT.

The chain employs TRBV3-1 (or the pseudogene TRBV3-2) and TRBJ2-7; possible D gene TRBD2, 5 bases. V was clipped by 0 bases and J by 7 bases, with 13 bases between them. The CDR3 sequence is 14 residues long. Looked up from germline, CDR1 is LGHDT and CDR2 is YNNKEL (reference sequence). CDR3 loop: CASSQDRGFIEQYF. As DNA, the CDR3 is TGTGCCAGCAGCCAAGATCGGGGTTTCATTGAGCAGTACTTC.

This rearrangement joins TRBV6-1 to TRBJ1-6; D may be TRBD1 (6 bases). Germline CDR1 and CDR2: MNHNS and SASEGT. The CDR3 is 16 residues long. Trimming took off 2 bases at V and 8 bases at J, with 16 bases between the two ends. In DNA, the CDR3 is TGTGCCAGCAGTGAAATGGCAGGGGCCGGGGATTCACCCCTCCACTTT. Translation gives CASSEMAGAGDSPLHF.

This clone was observed a few times. V usage is TRBV5-8 and J usage is TRBJ1-2, with 8 bases aligning to TRBD1. The CDR3 runs to 13 residues. Germline V CDR1 and CDR2: SGHTS, YDEGEE. The trim removed 4 bases at V and 3 bases at J, leaving 2 bases unmatched. CDR3 region: CASSPDRDYGYTF. Written as DNA, the CDR3 is TGTGCCAGCAGCCCGGACAGGGACTATGGCTACACCTTC.

The table lists this clone with a count of one. The rearrangement links TRBV7-2 to TRBJ2-3; D remains ambiguous. V was pared by 3 bases and J by 4 bases, with 2 bases between. Per germline, CDR1 SGHTA and CDR2 FQGNSA. The CDR3 contains 11 residues. Written as DNA, the CDR3 is TGTGCCAGCAGCTTCGCAGATACGCAGTATTTT. Protein: CASSFADTQYF.

The chain is built from TRBV4-1 and TRBJ1-1; tentatively, D is TRBD1 (5 bases). The CDR3 sequence is 18 residues long. Trimming removed 0 bases at V and 1 base at J, with 18 bases between. Germline loops: CDR1 MGHRA, CDR2 YSYEKL. CDR3 coding DNA: TGCGCCAGCAGCCAAGACACCGGGACCTTGGGGGGGAACACTGAAGCTTTCTTT. The encoded protein is CASSQDTGTLGGNTEAFF.

This chain connects TRBV5-1 to TRBJ1-1; possible D gene TRBD1, 5 bases. CDR1 and CDR2 from the germline V gene are SGHRS and YFSETQ. The CDR3 has 14 amino acids. V was pared by 1 base and J by 4 bases, with 11 bases between. CDR3 DNA: TGCGCCAGCAGCTTGTTCCAGGGAGGCACTGAAGCTTTCTTT. Its translation is CASSLFQGGTEAFF. The full variable domain, in which reference TRBV5-1 and TRBJ1-1 provide the parts outside the CDR3, is KAGVTQTPRYLIKTRGQQVTLSCSPISGHRSVSWYQQTPGQGLQFLFEYFSETQRNKGNFPGRFSGRQFSNSRSEMNVSTLELGDSALYLCASSLFQGGTEAFFGQGTRLTVV.

This rearrangement joins TRBV27 to TRBJ1-1, with D tentatively TRBD1 (6 bases). V lost 7 bases to trimming and J lost 7 bases, with 13 bases between them. CDR1 and CDR2 (germline): MNHEY, SMNVEV (reference sequence). This CDR3 has 12 residues. The CDR3 here is CASKNREDEAFF. CDR3 DNA: TGTGCCAGCAAGAACAGGGAAGATGAAGCTTTCTTT.

This clone is labeled large (0.1 to 1%). The gene calls are TRBV7-9 and TRBJ2-7; 7 bases line up with TRBD1. Per the germline V gene, CDR1 is SEHNR and CDR2 is FQNEAQ (reference sequence). This CDR3 comprises 15 residues. The junction had 12 bases not matched to a gene; V was cut back by 4 bases and J by 6 bases. The CDR3 is CASSSYVGPGGEQYF. Here the CDR3 DNA reads TGTGCCAGCAGCTCATATGTGGGGCCAGGGGGCGAGCAGTACTTC.

This clone was picked up one time. The chain uses TRBV3-1 (or the pseudogene TRBV3-2) and TRBJ2-3; 7 bases agree with TRBD2. The V segment lost 4 bases and the J segment 2 bases; nucleotides outside the gene matches: 6. Germline V gene sequence: CDR1 LGHDT, CDR2 YNNKEL (reference sequence). The CDR3 has 15 residues. CDR3 in DNA: TGTGCCAGCAGCCCCTGGGGGGGTACCACAGATACGCAGTATTTT. Translation gives CASSPWGGTTDTQYF.

The rearrangement uses TRBV19 and TRBJ2-1; D perhaps matches TRBD2 (6 bases). The germline V gene encodes CDR1 LNHDA and CDR2 SQIVND (reference sequence). Trimming left V 4 bases short and J 8 bases short, with 15 bases between. This CDR3 spans 14 amino acids. CDR3: CASSTRRAEYEQFF. The CDR3 DNA is TGTGCCAGTAGTACCCGGAGGGCCGAGTATGAGCAGTTCTTC.

This chain connects TRBV2 to TRBJ1-5, with 7 bases identical to TRBD1. V gave up 6 bases and J gave up 7 bases; unmatched junction bases: 15. The CDR3 is made up of 16 amino acids. Germline CDR1 reads SNHLY; CDR2 reads FYNNEI. This CDR3 is CASRAGGNRGVQPQHF. The CDR3 DNA follows: TGTGCCAGCAGGGCGGGAGGGAACAGGGGAGTGCAGCCCCAGCATTTT.

The chain couples TRBV6-6 to TRBJ2-2; maybe TRBD1 (6 bases). V was trimmed by 6 bases and J by 4 bases, leaving 18 bases between them. From germline, CDR1 is MNHNY and CDR2 SVGAGI (reference sequence). There are 16 residues in the CDR3. The CDR3, as DNA: TGTGCCAGCAGGGCAAAAAACAGGGCGGGCACCGGGGAGCTGTTTTTT. It is translated as CASRAKNRAGTGELFF.

The chain employs TRBV27 and TRBJ2-2; 7 bases line up with TRBD2. The germline CDR1 and CDR2 sequences are MNHEY and SMNVEV (reference sequence). The V segment lost 5 bases and the J segment 6 bases; nucleotides outside the gene matches: 0. The CDR3 consists of 12 residues. For the CDR3, the DNA is TGTGCCAGCAGTAGCGGGGCCGGGGAGCTGTTTTTT. As protein: CASSSGAGELFF.

The chain uses TRBV2 and TRBJ2-1; 10 nucleotides match TRBD1. This CDR3 comprises 15 residues. Germline values: CDR1 SNHLY, CDR2 FYNNEI. Unmatched junction bases numbered 5, after V lost 1 base and J lost 8 bases. In nucleotides, the CDR3 is TGTGCCAGCAGTGAAGGACAGGGGGCATGGGATGAGCAGTTCTTC. This translates into CASSEGQGAWDEQFF.

The sample holds a few counts of this clone. The chain joins TRBV7-2 to TRBJ1-1; D possibly corresponds to TRBD1 (5 bases). The CDR3 sequence is 13 residues long. Germline loops: CDR1 SGHTA, CDR2 FQGNSA. Trimming shortened V by 5 bases and J by 3 bases, and 10 bases separated the two germline ends. The CDR3 here is CASSIGTDTEAFF. CDR3 DNA: TGTGCCAGCAGCATAGGGACTGACACTGAAGCTTTCTTT.

V and J are TRBV7-9 and TRBJ2-7, with D unclear. Germline V gives CDR1 SEHNR, CDR2 FQNEAQ (reference sequence). The CDR3 is 13 amino acids. Trimming removed 1 base from V and 0 bases from J, with 4 bases in between. CDR3 bases: TGTGCCAGCAGCTTAGGCGACTCCTACGAGCAGTACTTC. This translates into CASSLGDSYEQYF.

This clone has a single count. The gene calls are TRBV19 and TRBJ2-7, with D perhaps matching TRBD2 (5 bases). Germline assignment: CDR1 LNHDA and CDR2 SQIVND (reference sequence). This CDR3 contains 14 residues. The V end was cut by 3 bases, the J end by 7 bases, with 16 bases between. The CDR3 here is CASSMDPRAGEQYF. CDR3 DNA: TGTGCCAGTAGTATGGACCCCCGGGCGGGTGAGCAGTACTTC.